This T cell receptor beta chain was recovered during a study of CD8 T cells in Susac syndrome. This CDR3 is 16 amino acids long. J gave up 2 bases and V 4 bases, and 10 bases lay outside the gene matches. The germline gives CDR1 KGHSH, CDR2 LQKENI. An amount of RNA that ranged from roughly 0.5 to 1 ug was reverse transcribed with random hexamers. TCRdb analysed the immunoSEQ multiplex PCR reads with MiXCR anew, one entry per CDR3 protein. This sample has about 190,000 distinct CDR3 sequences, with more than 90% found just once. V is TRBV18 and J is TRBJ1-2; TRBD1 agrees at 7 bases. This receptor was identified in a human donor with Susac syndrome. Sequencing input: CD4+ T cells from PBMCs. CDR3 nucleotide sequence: TGTGCCAGCTCACAGAACAGGGGCGAAGGCAACTATGGCTACACCTTC. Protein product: CASSQNRGEGNYGYTF.